This TCR beta chain was identified during a study of molecular identifiers for immune sequencing clone quantification. MiXCR, run by TCRdb on the PCR reads, gives a single entry per CDR3 protein. The sample has under 600,000 distinct CDR3 sequences; around 23% are singletons. Trimming cost V 6 bases and J 7 bases; bases outside gene matches: 8. The CDR3 is made up of 14 amino acids. Germline CDR1 is MNHNY and CDR2 is SVGAGI (reference sequence). Naive CD8 sequencing libraries were generated from about 19,000 to 1,100,000 sorted cells, with 10%, 30% or 50% RNA as input. The sample consisted of naive CD8+ T cells from blood, with Jurkat cell RNA spiked in. Sample subset: FACS-sorted CD8+CD4-CCR7+CD45RA+ naive T cells. The V call is TRBV6-6, the J call TRBJ2-3; 9 bases line up with TRBD1. This sequence originates from a human donor in good health. Some libraries in this study had Jurkat cell RNA spiked in. The CDR3: CASREDRGDNTQYF. As DNA, the CDR3 is TGTGCCAGCAGGGAGGACAGGGGAGATAATACGCAGTATTTT.